The rows below give T cell receptor beta chains drawn from one sample of a study of metastatic and nonmetastatic thyroid tumors. From the PCR reads, TCRdb re-called clones with MiXCR. The sample comprises 36,000 or so clones, approximately 31% of which are singletons, and 15% to 20% rests with the top ten. Specimen: tumor tissue. The receptors were sampled from a female donor with papillary thyroid cancer or a benign thyroid nodule (not recorded which). Some clones in this sample may be carry-over from other donors' samples. Both conserved end residues are part of each CDR3. A D gene is named only where the DNA matches it firmly. Only some rows state a clone size, as once, few, many or a class for expanded clones.

>.|medium-sized|TRBJ1-1|TRBV5-4
CASSVQGRGTEAFF
TGTGCCAGCAGCGTACAGGGAAGAGGAACTGAAGCTTTCTTT
>.|.|TRBJ2-3|TRBV20-1
CSAPRIESSSTDTQYF
TGCAGTGCTCCCCGAATCGAGTCCTCTAGCACAGATACGCAGTATTTT
>.|.|TRBJ1-3|TRBV5-1
CASSEAAGVGNTIYF
TGCGCCAGCAGCGAGGCGGCGGGGGTTGGAAACACCATATATTTT
>TRBD1|few|TRBJ2-7|TRBV25-1
CASSPPGQGYEQYF
TGTGCCAGCAGCCCACCGGGACAGGGGTACGAGCAGTACTTC
>.|.|TRBJ1-1|TRBV9
CASATARNTEAFF
TGTGCCAGCGCCACGGCCAGAAACACTGAAGCTTTCTTT
>.|few|TRBJ2-3|TRBV6-1
CASSAPGRIHTDTQYF
TGTGCCAGCAGTGCCCCGGGGCGGATCCACACAGATACGCAGTATTTT
>.|few|TRBJ1-6|TRBV10-3
CAIRPQGVRNSPLHF
TGTGCCATCAGACCTCAAGGGGTGCGTAATTCACCCCTCCACTTT
>.|.|TRBJ1-6|TRBV14
CASSLGQGFNSPLHF
TGTGCCAGCAGCCTAGGACAAGGGTTCAATTCACCCCTCCACTTT
>TRBD2|.|TRBJ2-7|TRBV11-2
CASSLAGVAYEQYF
TGTGCCAGCAGCTTGGCGGGAGTGGCCTACGAGCAGTACTTC
>TRBD1|few|TRBJ1-2|TRBV6-2/TRBV6-3
CASRLLGTGGGYTF
TGTGCCAGCAGACTTCTCGGGACAGGGGGTGGCTACACCTTC
>TRBD2|few|TRBJ2-1|TRBV11-2
CASSLLAGGPLEQFF
TGTGCCAGCAGCTTATTGGCGGGAGGGCCCCTTGAGCAGTTCTTC
>.|many|TRBJ1-6|TRBV28
CASSFLARLGVHF
TGTGCCAGCAGTTTTTTGGCGCGCCTAGGCGTCCACTTT
>TRBD1|.|TRBJ1-2|TRBV20-1
CSARIPLRDSLRGYTF
TGCAGTGCTAGGATACCGCTCCGGGACAGCCTGCGCGGCTACACCTTC
>TRBD1|many|TRBJ1-5|TRBV6-2/TRBV6-3
CASSYSGQTNQPQHF
TGTGCCAGCAGTTACTCGGGACAGACTAATCAGCCCCAGCATTTT
>TRBD1|.|TRBJ2-1|TRBV11-2
CASSLDRGYNEQFF
TGTGCCAGCAGCTTAGACAGGGGGTACAATGAGCAGTTCTTC
>.|.|TRBJ1-4|TRBV5-1
CASSSDSTNEKLFF
TGCGCCAGCAGCTCGGACAGTACTAATGAAAAACTGTTTTTT
>.|.|TRBJ1-6|TRBV6-2/TRBV6-3
CASSYGRSLGSPLHF
TGTGCCAGCAGTTACGGCAGGAGTTTAGGATCACCCCTCCACTTT
>TRBD1|few|TRBJ1-2|TRBV19
CASSSQGAGGYTF
TGTGCCAGTAGTAGCCAGGGGGCGGGTGGCTACACCTTC
>.|.|TRBJ2-2|TRBV10-1
CASSGTANTGELFF
TGCGCCAGCAGTGGGACAGCAAACACCGGGGAGCTGTTTTTT
>.|.|TRBJ2-2|TRBV7-3
CASSLSQTTGELFF
TGTGCCAGCAGCCTATCGCAGACTACCGGGGAGCTGTTTTTT
>TRBD2|.|TRBJ2-1|TRBV13
CASSVRTSGTYNEQFF
TGTGCCAGCAGCGTAAGGACTAGCGGGACCTACAATGAGCAGTTCTTC
>TRBD1|.|TRBJ1-2|TRBV4-1
CASSQRTRGQGYTF
TGCGCCAGCAGCCAAAGAACCAGGGGGCAGGGCTACACCTTC